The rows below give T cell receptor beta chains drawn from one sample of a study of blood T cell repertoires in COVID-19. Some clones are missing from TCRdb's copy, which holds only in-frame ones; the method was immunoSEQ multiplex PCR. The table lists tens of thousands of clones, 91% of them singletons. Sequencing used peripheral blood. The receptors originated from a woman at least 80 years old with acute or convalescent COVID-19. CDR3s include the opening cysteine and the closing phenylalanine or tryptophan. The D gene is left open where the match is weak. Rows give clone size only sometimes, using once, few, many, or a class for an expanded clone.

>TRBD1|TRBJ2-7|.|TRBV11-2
TGTGCCAGCAGCTTAGCGGGACAGCGCTACGAGCAGTACTTC
CASSLAGQRYEQYF
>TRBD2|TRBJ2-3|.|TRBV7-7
TGTGCTAGCAGCCCGGGGGGGGCAGTCAGTACGCAGTATTTT
CASSPGGAVSTQYF
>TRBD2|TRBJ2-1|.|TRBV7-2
TGTGCCAGCAGCTCCAAGGGACTAGCGGGGGAGTTCTTC
CASSSKGLAGEFF
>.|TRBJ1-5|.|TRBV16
TGTGCCAGCAGCCAATCGAGGAATTATCAGCCCCAGCATTTT
CASSQSRNYQPQHF
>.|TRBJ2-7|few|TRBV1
TGCACCAGCAGCCAAGGGGTAGCGGGGGCCACGGGGTGGTTC
CTSSQGVAGATGWF
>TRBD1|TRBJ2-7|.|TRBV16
TGTGCCAGCAGCCAATTGGGAAAGACAGGGGGCGTTTCCGAGCAGTACTTC
CASSQLGKTGGVSEQYF
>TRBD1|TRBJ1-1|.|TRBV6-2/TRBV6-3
TGTGCCAGCAGTTTCTGGACAGGGGGCTCGACTGAAGCTTTCTTT
CASSFWTGGSTEAFF
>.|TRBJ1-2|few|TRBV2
TGTGCCAGCAGTGAGACAGATAAGAACTATGGCTACACCTTC
CASSETDKNYGYTF
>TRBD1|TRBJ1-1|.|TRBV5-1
TGCGCCAGCAGCTCACAGGGGTCGGGGGACACTGAAGCTTTCTTT
CASSSQGSGDTEAFF
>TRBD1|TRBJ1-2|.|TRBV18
TGTGCCAGCTCACCAGGCAGGGGGCATGGCTACACCTTC
CASSPGRGHGYTF
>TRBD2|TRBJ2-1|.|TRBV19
TGTGCCAGTAGTCTCCCGTGGGGGGGCAATGAGCAGTTCTTC
CASSLPWGGNEQFF
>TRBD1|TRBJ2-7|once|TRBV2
TGTGCCAGCAGGGCTGGACAGGGGGGACGGTACGAGCAGTACTTC
CASRAGQGGRYEQYF
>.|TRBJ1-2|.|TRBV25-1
TGTGCCAGCAGTGAATCTGGGGCTAGGGGCGGCTATGGCTACACCTTC
CASSESGARGGYGYTF
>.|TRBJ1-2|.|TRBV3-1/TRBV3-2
TGTGCCAGCAGCCAAGGGACAGTTTTGGGCTACACCTTC
CASSQGTVLGYTF
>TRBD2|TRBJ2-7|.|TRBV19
TGTGCCAGTAGTGTCGGACGGGGGGACCCCTACGAGCAGTACTTC
CASSVGRGDPYEQYF
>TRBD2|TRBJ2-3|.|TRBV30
TGTGCCTGGAGTCCCCTAGCGGGGCACACAGATACGCAGTATTTT
CAWSPLAGHTDTQYF
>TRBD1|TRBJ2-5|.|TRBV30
TGTGCCTGGGGTGGGACAGGGGGCAAGGAGACCCAGTACTTC
CAWGGTGGKETQYF
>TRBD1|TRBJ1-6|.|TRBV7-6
TGTGCCAGCAGCTTAGGACAGGGGAGGCGTTCACCCCTCCACTTT
CASSLGQGRRSPLHF
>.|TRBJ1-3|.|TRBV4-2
TGTGCCAGCAGCCAAGACACAGGGCCCTCTGGAAACACCATATATTTT
CASSQDTGPSGNTIYF
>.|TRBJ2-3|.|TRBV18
TGTGCCAGCTCACCTCAGGGGTACTCTAGCACAGATACGCAGTATTTT
CASSPQGYSSTDTQYF
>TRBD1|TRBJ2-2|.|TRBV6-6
TGTGCCAGCAATCTCGGGACAGGGTATCCCGGGGAGCTGTTTTTT
CASNLGTGYPGELFF
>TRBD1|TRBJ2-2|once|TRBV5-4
TGTGCCAGCAGCTCACAGGGGGACACCGGGGAGCTGTTTTTT
CASSSQGDTGELFF
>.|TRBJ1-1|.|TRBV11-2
TGTGCCAGCAGCTTAGATTCCAGGAACACTGAAGCTTTCTTT
CASSLDSRNTEAFF
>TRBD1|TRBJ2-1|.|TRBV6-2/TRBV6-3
TGTGCCAGCAGTGGCCGGGACAGGGGGCCCTTGGGCTCCTACAATGAGCAGTTCTTC
CASSGRDRGPLGSYNEQFF
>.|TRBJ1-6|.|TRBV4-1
TGCGCCAGCAGCCAAGAAGGGGTCTCCTATAATTCACCCCTCCACTTT
CASSQEGVSYNSPLHF
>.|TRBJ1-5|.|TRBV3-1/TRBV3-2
TGTGCCAGCAGCCCAACCCAGATGGGCAATCAGCCCCAGCATTTT
CASSPTQMGNQPQHF
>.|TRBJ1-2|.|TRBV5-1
TGCGCCAGCAGCTTGGAATCCGGGTTTGGCTACACCTTC
CASSLESGFGYTF